The clone carrying this T cell receptor beta chain was seen a handful of times. The protocol was immunoSEQ multiplex PCR, while the TCRdb copy is restricted to in-frame clones and leaves out a portion. The profile shows approximately 70,000 clones, 90% to 95% of them singletons. This entry is derived from a study of blood T cell repertoires in COVID-19. Study at large: T cells, B-cell-depleted T cells, or PBMCs supplied cDNA or gDNA.

Looked up from germline, CDR1 is MNHEY and CDR2 is SVGAGI. The CDR3 covers 14 residues. With V trimmed by 6 bases and J by 6 bases, 4 bases remained unmatched. The gene calls are TRBV6-5 and TRBJ1-5, with 11 bases lining up with TRBD1. This receptor was taken from a man in his fifties or sixties with COVID-19, enrolled during active disease. Sequenced material: peripheral blood. The CDR3 DNA sequence: TGTGCCAGCAGGGCCGGGACAGGGGGTCAGCCCCAGCATTTT. Translating gives CASRAGTGGQPQHF.